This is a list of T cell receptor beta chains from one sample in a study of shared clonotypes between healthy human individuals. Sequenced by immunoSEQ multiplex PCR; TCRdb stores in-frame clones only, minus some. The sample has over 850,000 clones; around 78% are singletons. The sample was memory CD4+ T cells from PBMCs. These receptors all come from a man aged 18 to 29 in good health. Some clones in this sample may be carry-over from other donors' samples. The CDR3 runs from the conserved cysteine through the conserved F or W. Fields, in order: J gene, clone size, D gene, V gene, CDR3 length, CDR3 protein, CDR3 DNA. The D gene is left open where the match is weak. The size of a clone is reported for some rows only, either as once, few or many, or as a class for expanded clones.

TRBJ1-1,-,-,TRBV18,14,CASSPLFENTEAFF,TGTGCCAGCTCACCACTATTTGAGAACACTGAAGCTTTCTTT
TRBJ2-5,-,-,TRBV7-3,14,CASSSGAGRETQYF,TGTGCCAGCTCCTCGGGGGCAGGGAGAGAGACCCAGTACTTC
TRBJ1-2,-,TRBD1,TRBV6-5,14,CASSYRDRNYGYTF,TGTGCCAGCAGTTACCGGGACAGAAATTATGGCTACACCTTC
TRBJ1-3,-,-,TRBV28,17,CASSIQRRTLLGNTIYF,TGTGCCAGCAGTATACAAAGGCGGACATTGTTGGGAAACACCATATATTTT
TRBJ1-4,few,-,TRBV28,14,CASSLSGQEEKLFF,TGTGCCAGCAGTTTGTCAGGGCAAGAGGAAAAACTGTTTTTT
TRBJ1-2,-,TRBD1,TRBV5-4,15,CATKAGGQRLYGYTF,TGTGCCACCAAGGCCGGGGGACAGAGACTCTATGGCTACACCTTC
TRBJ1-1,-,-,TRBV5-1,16,CASSPTPMTDNTEAFF,TGCGCCAGCAGCCCTACTCCTATGACAGATAACACTGAAGCTTTCTTT
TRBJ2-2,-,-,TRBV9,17,CASSELPGRIDTGELFF,TGTGCCAGCAGCGAGCTCCCGGGGAGGATCGACACCGGGGAGCTGTTTTTT
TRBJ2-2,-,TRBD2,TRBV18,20,CASSGQDRGLAGEYTGELFF,TGTGCCAGCTCCGGACAGGACAGAGGACTAGCGGGAGAGTACACCGGGGAGCTGTTTTTT
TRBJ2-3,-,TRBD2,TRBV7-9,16,CASSSGTRGNTDTQYF,TGTGCCAGCAGCTCCGGGACTAGGGGGAACACAGATACGCAGTATTTT
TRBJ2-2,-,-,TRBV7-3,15,CASSLTKDDTGELFF,TGTGCCAGCAGCTTAACCAAGGACGACACCGGGGAGCTGTTTTTT
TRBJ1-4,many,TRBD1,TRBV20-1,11,CSAPRTGQLFF,TGCAGTGCTCCCAGGACAGGGCAACTGTTTTTT
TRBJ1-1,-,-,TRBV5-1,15,CASSRGHRQITEAFF,TGCGCCAGCAGCAGAGGCCATAGACAGATCACTGAAGCTTTCTTT
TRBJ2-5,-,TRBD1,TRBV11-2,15,CASSLVGTGGETQYF,TGTGCCAGCAGCTTAGTGGGGACAGGGGGAGAGACCCAGTACTTC
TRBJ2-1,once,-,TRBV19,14,CASSIILRGNEQFF,TGTGCCAGTAGTATCATACTTCGGGGCAATGAGCAGTTCTTC
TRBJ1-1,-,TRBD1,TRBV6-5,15,CASSFLGTGPDEAFF,TGTGCCAGCAGTTTCCTGGGGACAGGGCCGGATGAAGCTTTCTTT
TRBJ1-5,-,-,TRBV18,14,CASSPQRSNQPQHF,TGTGCCAGCTCACCGCAGCGCAGCAATCAGCCCCAGCATTTT
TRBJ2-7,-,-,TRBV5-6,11,CASSLTGEQYF,TGTGCCAGCAGCTTGACGGGGGAGCAGTACTTC
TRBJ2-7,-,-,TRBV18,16,CASSPQKLGASYEQYF,TGTGCCAGCTCACCACAGAAGCTCGGGGCCTCTTACGAGCAGTACTTC
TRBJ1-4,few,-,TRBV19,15,CASGTIQGSGEKLFF,TGTGCCAGTGGCACCATACAGGGATCGGGTGAAAAACTGTTTTTT
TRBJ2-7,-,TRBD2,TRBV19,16,CASSTLRRTSVYEQYF,TGTGCCAGTAGTACACTACGGCGGACTAGCGTCTACGAGCAGTACTTC
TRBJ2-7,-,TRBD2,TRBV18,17,CASSPSPGTSGSYEQYF,TGTGCCAGCTCACCATCTCCCGGGACTAGCGGGAGCTACGAGCAGTACTTC
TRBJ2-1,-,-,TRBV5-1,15,CASSPLAATYNAGFF,TGCGCCAGCAGCCCCTTAGCGGCAACCTACAATGCGGGGTTCTTC
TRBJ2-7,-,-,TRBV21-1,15,CASSKKLRQGYEQYF,TGTGCCAGCAGCAAAAAACTACGACAGGGCTACGAGCAGTACTTC
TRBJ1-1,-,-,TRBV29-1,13,CSGIGQPNTEAFF,TGCAGCGGGATAGGACAGCCGAACACTGAAGCTTTCTTT
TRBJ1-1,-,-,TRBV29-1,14,CSVRGLNQNTEAFF,TGCAGCGTTCGCGGACTCAACCAGAACACTGAAGCTTTCTTT
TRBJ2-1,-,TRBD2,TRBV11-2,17,CASSSGTSGRSLNEQFF,TGTGCCAGCAGCTCCGGGACTAGCGGGAGGTCGCTCAATGAGCAGTTCTTC
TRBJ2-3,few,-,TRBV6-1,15,CASSEGVLAADTQYF,TGTGCCAGCAGTGAAGGAGTCCTAGCTGCAGATACGCAGTATTTT
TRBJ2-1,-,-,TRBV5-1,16,CASSLFSEHSYNEQFF,TGCGCCAGCAGCTTGTTTTCGGAGCACTCCTACAATGAGCAGTTCTTC
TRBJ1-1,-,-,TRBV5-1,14,CASTPGRTTTEAFF,TGCGCCAGCACCCCGGGTAGGACTACCACTGAAGCTTTCTTT
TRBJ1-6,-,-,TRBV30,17,CAWSVRSLGSYNSPLHF,TGTGCCTGGAGTGTCAGGAGTCTCGGCTCCTATAATTCACCCCTCCACTTT
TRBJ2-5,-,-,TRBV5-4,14,CASSLGAGAETQYF,TGTGCCAGCAGCTTGGGAGCGGGTGCGGAGACCCAGTACTTC
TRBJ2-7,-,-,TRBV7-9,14,CASSLGTGSYEQYF,TGTGCCAGCAGCTTAGGAACAGGCTCCTACGAGCAGTACTTC
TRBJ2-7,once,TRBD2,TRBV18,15,CASSPPSGRSYEQYF,TGTGCCAGCTCTCCCCCTAGCGGCCGGAGCTACGAGCAGTACTTC
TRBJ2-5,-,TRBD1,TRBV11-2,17,CASSLRRTGQGQETQYF,TGTGCCAGCAGCTTACGAAGGACGGGACAGGGGCAAGAGACCCAGTACTTC
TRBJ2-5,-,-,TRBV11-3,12,CASSSPPEIRYF,TGTGCCAGCAGCTCCCCCCCGGAGATTCGGTACTTC
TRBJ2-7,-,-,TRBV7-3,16,CASSLSVEGLIYEQYF,TGTGCCAGCAGCCTGTCGGTGGAGGGCCTTATCTACGAGCAGTACTTC
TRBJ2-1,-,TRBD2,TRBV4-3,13,CASSPFLAGEQFF,TGCGCCAGCAGCCCTTTTCTAGCGGGGGAGCAGTTCTTC
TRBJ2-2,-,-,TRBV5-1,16,CASSSQSRGMGGELFF,TGCGCCAGCAGCTCACAGAGCCGGGGGATGGGCGGGGAGCTGTTTTTT